Shown below are 32 T cell receptor beta chains from a single sample sequenced in a study of graft-versus-host responses after intestinal transplantation. No antigen has been identified for these receptors. Libraries were prepared by immunoSEQ multiplex PCR; TCRdb keeps only in-frame clonotypes and omits some of them. The sample lists some 120,000 clones, about nine tenths occurring once. The source was unstimulated CD4+ T cells sorted from spleen or lymph node cells, collected before intestinal transplant. These receptors came from a human donor who received an intestinal transplant.

The chain employs TRBV6-5 and TRBJ1-2, with D maybe TRBD1 (5 bases). Germline CDR1 reads MNHEY; CDR2 reads SVGAGI. The CDR3 is made up of 12 amino acids. V was pared by 8 bases and J by 3 bases, with 10 bases between. The CDR3 DNA is TGTGCCAGCGCAGGGAAGGACTATGGCTACACCTTC. Translation gives CASAGKDYGYTF.

V gene TRBV7-3 combines with J gene TRBJ1-3, with TRBD1 as a possible D gene (6 bases). This CDR3 is 17 amino acids long. The germline gives CDR1 SGHTA, CDR2 FQGTGA. V was cut by 1 base and J by 0 bases, with 13 bases left in between. CDR3 amino acids: CASSLIRQASSGNTIYF. In nucleotides, the CDR3 is TGTGCCAGCAGCTTAATTCGACAGGCAAGCTCTGGAAACACCATATATTTT.

V is TRBV6-5 and J is TRBJ2-7; D perhaps matches TRBD1 (6 bases). Germline values: CDR1 MNHEY, CDR2 SVGAGI. The CDR3 runs to 16 residues. V was shortened by 2 bases and J by 2 bases, with 16 bases between the two germline ends. This CDR3 reads CASSYRPQGWAYEQYF. Here the CDR3 DNA reads TGTGCCAGCAGTTACCGTCCACAGGGATGGGCCTACGAGCAGTACTTC.

The chain joins TRBV2 to TRBJ2-1, with 10 positions matching TRBD2. CDR1 and CDR2 from the germline V gene are SNHLY and FYNNEI. The CDR3 loop spans 16 amino acids. Trimming cost V 0 bases and J 7 bases; bases outside gene matches: 6. The CDR3 DNA sequence: TGTGCCAGCAGTGAAGCGCTAGCGGGAGAGGGTAATGAGCAGTTCTTC. It is translated as CASSEALAGEGNEQFF. Variable domain in full (rest from reference TRBV2 and TRBJ2-1): EPEVTQTPSHQVTQMGQEVILRCVPISNHLYFYWYRQILGQKVEFLVSFYNNEISEKSEIFDDQFSVERPDGSNFTLKIRSTKLEDSAMYFCASSEALAGEGNEQFFGPGTRLTVL.

This chain links TRBV10-1 with TRBJ2-2; D perhaps matches TRBD1 (7 bases). V was clipped by 9 bases and J by 1 base, with 9 bases between them. Germline CDR1 reads WNHNN; CDR2 reads SYGVQD (reference sequence). CDR3 length equals 13 residues. CDR3: CASQGGNTGELFF. The DNA of the CDR3 is TGCGCCAGTCAGGGGGGGAACACCGGGGAGCTGTTTTTT.

Of note for this clone: This same CDR3 is encoded by further DNA sequences in the sample. The V and J genes are TRBV6-4 and TRBJ1-5; the match to TRBD1 covers 7 bases. This CDR3 has 17 residues. The trim removed 5 bases at V and 2 bases at J, leaving 12 bases unmatched. The germline CDR1 and CDR2 sequences are MRHNA and SNTAGT. The CDR3 protein is CASSYADRPDCNQPQHF. Here the CDR3 DNA reads TGTGCCAGCAGTTACGCGGACAGGCCCGACTGCAATCAGCCCCAGCATTTT.

The chain has TRBV7-8 and TRBJ1-6; 9 nucleotides agree with TRBD1. CDR1 SGHVS and CDR2 FQNEAQ come from the germline V gene. This CDR3 region has 16 residues. V lost 1 base, J lost 7 bases, and 5 bases stayed unmatched. In DNA, the CDR3 is TGTGCCAGCAGCTTAGGTGGACAGGGGACGAATTCACCCCTCCACTTT. Translated, it gives CASSLGGQGTNSPLHF.

The rearrangement links TRBV6-1 to TRBJ1-2; 8 bases line up with TRBD1. Looked up from germline, CDR1 is MNHNS and CDR2 is SASEGT. Germline trimming cut 8 bases from V and 1 base from J; bases unmatched to any gene: 9. This CDR3 spans 15 amino acids. The CDR3 loop reads CASGVQGASNYGYTF. CDR3 in DNA: TGTGCCAGCGGAGTCCAGGGGGCTAGTAACTATGGCTACACCTTC.

The chain has TRBV19 and TRBJ1-5; perhaps TRBD1 as D (6 bases). CDR3 length: 16 residues. The ends were cut back, 3 bases at V and 0 bases at J, with 12 bases in the middle. Per the germline V gene, CDR1 is LNHDA and CDR2 is SQIVND (reference sequence). DNA of the CDR3: TGTGCCAGTAGTATGGACAGAATTTATAGCAATCAGCCCCAGCATTTT. Translation gives CASSMDRIYSNQPQHF.

Turning to this clone: Other DNA sequences of this sample code for an identical CDR3. The chain combines TRBV7-2 with TRBJ2-5, with 16 bases that match TRBD2. V gave up 5 bases and J gave up 4 bases; unmatched junction bases: 4. In germline, CDR1 is SGHTA, CDR2 FQGNSA. The CDR3 sequence is 16 residues long. CDR3 in DNA: TGTGCCAGCAGCCTGGGACTAGCGGGGGGGCGAGAGACCCAGTACTTC. Protein: CASSLGLAGGRETQYF.

The chain carries TRBV6-5 and TRBJ1-2; D not resolved. V was cut by 5 bases and J by 6 bases, with 16 bases left in between. CDR1 is MNHEY, CDR2 SVGAGI, per germline. This CDR3 has 14 residues. The CDR3 protein is CASSRNFREDGYTF. CDR3 nucleotide sequence: TGTGCCAGCAGTCGTAATTTTAGGGAGGATGGCTACACCTTC.

The J gene is TRBJ1-3, the V gene TRBV25-1, with D possibly TRBD1 on 6 matching bases. CDR3 length: 15 residues. CDR1 is MGHDK and CDR2 is SYGVNS in the germline V gene. The V gene lost 6 bases and the J gene lost 4 bases, with 16 bases spanning the gap. The CDR3 protein is CASRATGSVGNTIYF. Written as DNA, the CDR3 is TGTGCCAGCAGGGCCACAGGGTCAGTAGGAAACACCATATATTTT.

This rearrangement joins TRBV18 to TRBJ2-7, with TRBD2 matching 7 bases. V lost 3 bases and J lost 6; bases outside the gene matches: 8. CDR3 length: 14 residues. CDR1 is KGHSH and CDR2 is LQKENI in the germline V gene. As DNA, the CDR3 is TGTGCCAGCTCACCCTGGGCGGGAGTGAGCGAGCAGTACTTC. Its protein is CASSPWAGVSEQYF.

This clone was counted a single time. The chain is built from TRBV7-2 and TRBJ2-5, with 11 nucleotides matching TRBD2. Germline assignment: CDR1 SGHTA and CDR2 FQGNSA. The CDR3 length is 14 residues. Trimming removed 6 bases from V and 5 bases from J; junction bases left unmatched: 5. DNA for the CDR3: TGTGCCAGCAGACTAGCGGGGGTCGTTGAGACCCAGTACTTC. Residues: CASRLAGVVETQYF. The full variable domain, with the rest looked up from reference TRBV7-2 and TRBJ2-5, is GAGVSQSPSNKVTEKGKDVELRCDPISGHTALYWYRQSLGQGLEFLIYFQGNSAPDKSGLPSDRFSAERTGGSVSTLTIQRTQQEDSAVYLCASRLAGVVETQYFGPGTRLLVL.

The genes are TRBV27 and TRBJ2-3, with D perhaps TRBD1 (5 bases). V was trimmed by 8 bases and J by 5 bases, leaving 20 bases between them. The CDR3 has 15 residues. CDR1 MNHEY and CDR2 SMNVEV come from the germline V gene (reference sequence). CDR3 amino acids: CASGLGRVKGDTQYF. In nucleotides, the CDR3 is TGTGCCAGCGGCCTTGGCAGGGTAAAGGGAGATACGCAGTATTTT.

The V and J genes are TRBV28 and TRBJ2-7, with no clear D. The germline V and J ends were trimmed by 7 bases and 7 bases, with 20 bases remaining between them. CDR1 and CDR2 (germline): MDHEN, SYDVKM. The CDR3 spans 14 residues. The CDR3 DNA follows: TGTGCCAGCACGAGGTCTGGGTCGGTGACTGAGCAGTACTTC. Amino acids: CASTRSGSVTEQYF.

The J gene is TRBJ1-1, the V gene TRBV6-5; maybe TRBD1 (5 bases). There are 14 residues in the CDR3. Trimming stripped 10 bases from V and 2 bases from J, with 17 bases between. CDR1 is MNHEY and CDR2 is SVGAGI in the germline V gene. The CDR3 here is CAIRPQGPNTEAFF. CDR3 sequence (DNA): TGTGCCATCCGCCCCCAGGGCCCAAACACTGAAGCTTTCTTT.

The CDR3 protein is CASSKTGGGGAFF. The CDR3, as DNA: TGTGCCAGCAGTAAAACAGGGGGCGGGGGAGCTTTCTTT. The chain combines TRBV27 with TRBJ1-1; 9 nucleotides line up with TRBD1. This CDR3 comprises 13 residues. The V segment lost 5 bases and the J segment 10 bases; nucleotides outside the gene matches: 8. Germline CDR1 and CDR2: MNHEY and SMNVEV (reference sequence).

The CDR3 loop reads CASSASVEQFF. CDR3 bases: TGTGCCAGCAGTGCTAGCGTCGAGCAGTTCTTC. V and J are TRBV25-1 and TRBJ2-1, with D perhaps TRBD2 (6 bases). Germline V gene lookup returns CDR1 MGHDK and CDR2 SYGVNS. The length of the CDR3 is 11 residues. With 4 bases removed from V and 10 bases from J, the gap between germline ends came to 8 bases.

This clone has just a few counts. The J gene is TRBJ1-2, the V gene TRBV25-1, with D uncertain. V lost 3 bases to trimming and J lost 2 bases, with 10 bases between them. The CDR3 sequence is 14 residues long. Germline V gene sequence: CDR1 MGHDK, CDR2 SYGVNS. The CDR3 bases are TGTGCCAGCAGTGAGAGGCCCATGAACTATGGCTACACCTTC. Its translation is CASSERPMNYGYTF.

In its sample, this clone was seen a few times. The J gene is TRBJ1-4, the V gene TRBV6-5, with D maybe TRBD1 (5 bases). The CDR3 length is 15 residues. V was clipped by 1 base and J by 5 bases, with 11 bases between them. Germline V gene data show CDR1 as MNHEY and CDR2 as SVGAGI. The CDR3 loop reads CASSYFGGGNEKLFF. Here the CDR3 DNA reads TGTGCCAGCAGTTACTTCGGGGGTGGGAATGAAAAACTGTTTTTT.

This chain links TRBV18 with TRBJ2-1, with unresolved D. Trimming removed 2 bases at V and 8 bases at J, with 7 bases between. The CDR3 is made up of 12 amino acids. Germline CDR1 reads KGHSH; CDR2 reads LQKENI. Here the CDR3 reads CASSPIRDEQFF. The CDR3, as DNA: TGTGCCAGCTCACCAATACGGGATGAGCAGTTCTTC.

The CDR3 region has the DNA TGCGCCAGCAGTGAGTCACGGACAGGGATCGGCTATGGCTACACCTTC. It is translated as CASSESRTGIGYGYTF. This chain connects TRBV10-1 to TRBJ1-2, with TRBD1 matching over 8 bases. The germline gives CDR1 WNHNN, CDR2 SYGVQD (reference sequence). This CDR3 has 16 amino acids. Losses at the gene ends were 0 bases for V and 4 bases for J; bases not matched to a gene: 7.

The chain carries TRBV18 and TRBJ2-7, with TRBD2 matching 7 bases. Germline trimming cut 4 bases from V and 7 bases from J; bases unmatched to any gene: 13. CDR3 length: 15 residues. Germline CDR1 is KGHSH and CDR2 is LQKENI. CDR3 sequence reads: CASSRGGLWLGEQYF. The CDR3 nucleotides are TGTGCCAGCTCACGGGGGGGTTTATGGCTGGGAGAGCAGTACTTC.

The V and J genes are TRBV2 and TRBJ1-2, with 7 bases fitting TRBD1. Trimming took 7 bases from V and 8 from J; bases not matched to a gene: 10. The CDR3 length is 13 residues. CDR1 is SNHLY and CDR2 is FYNNEI in the germline V gene. The CDR3 DNA follows: TGTGCCAGCAAGCCGACAGGGTCGTGGGGCTACACCTTC. Its translation: CASKPTGSWGYTF.

The CDR3 DNA is TGTGCCAGCAGTGGGGACAGGGGGTGGCAAGAGACCCAGTACTTC. Translation: CASSGDRGWQETQYF. The V call is TRBV28, the J call TRBJ2-5, with 11 nucleotides matching TRBD1. Germline V gene sequence: CDR1 MDHEN, CDR2 SYDVKM. V shed 5 bases and J 2 bases; nucleotides not matched to a gene: 4. This CDR3 spans 15 amino acids.

V usage is TRBV5-5 and J usage is TRBJ1-4; 9 nucleotides line up with TRBD1. Germline CDR1 reads SGHKS; CDR2 reads YYEKEE (reference sequence). With V trimmed by 0 bases and J by 8 bases, 5 bases remained unmatched. This CDR3 comprises 15 residues. The CDR3 DNA sequence: TGTGCCAGCAGCTTGGGAGGGACAGGGAACGAAAAACTGTTTTTT. This translates into CASSLGGTGNEKLFF.

J is TRBJ2-4 and V is TRBV7-9, with D maybe TRBD1 (8 bases). Trimming stripped 5 bases from V and 5 bases from J, with 16 bases between. The CDR3 contains 15 residues. Germline V gene lookup returns CDR1 SEHNR and CDR2 FQNEAQ (reference sequence). This CDR3 is CASSGQGGGENIQYF. CDR3 nucleotides: TGTGCCAGCAGCGGACAGGGTGGGGGGGAAAACATTCAGTACTTC.

The chain links TRBV6-5 to TRBJ1-6, with a possible D match to TRBD1 (6 bases). The CDR3 spans 15 residues. Germline loops: CDR1 MNHEY, CDR2 SVGAGI. The germline V and J ends were trimmed by 2 bases and 6 bases, with 11 bases remaining between them. CDR3 in amino acids: CASSYSGRGNSPLHF. The CDR3 DNA follows: TGTGCCAGCAGTTACAGCGGCAGGGGTAATTCACCCCTCCACTTT.

CDR3 nucleotide sequence: TGTGCCAGCAGTGAACTTTCTACGGGAAACTATAATTCACCCCTCCACTTT. Translation: CASSELSTGNYNSPLHF. This chain links TRBV25-1 with TRBJ1-6; D is unclear. Germline V CDR1 and CDR2: MGHDK, SYGVNS. The CDR3 has 17 residues. Trimming took off 2 bases at V and 3 bases at J, with 14 bases between the two ends.

The chain recombines TRBV18 with TRBJ1-2; TRBD1 matches 11 bases. Trimming at V came to 3 bases and at J to 8 bases, leaving 8 bases not matched to a gene. Germline V gene lookup returns CDR1 KGHSH and CDR2 LQKENI. The CDR3 covers 15 residues. The CDR3 is CASSPGTGGVDGYTF. The CDR3 bases are TGTGCCAGCTCACCGGGGACAGGGGGAGTAGACGGCTACACCTTC.

The chain recombines TRBV10-3 with TRBJ1-1, with TRBD1 identical over 8 bases. The junction had 5 bases not matched to a gene; V was cut back by 4 bases and J by 1 base. Germline CDR1 ENHRY, CDR2 SYGVKD. This CDR3 is 15 amino acids long. The CDR3 DNA reads as TGTGCCATCAGTGCCTCCGGGACAGGGAACACTGAAGCTTTCTTT. This encodes CAISASGTGNTEAFF.